This note documents a single T cell receptor (beta chain) sequence. The target of this receptor is not known. Nothing much larger sits one base from this clone, and base qualities are not available. This sample is part of a study of cytomegalovirus exposure and HLA in healthy donors (dated by TCRdb to 2016 to 2017). About the study as a whole: The 666 repertoires of the first cohort and the roughly 120 validation repertoires were produced on the same platform, according to a later analysis. The study aimed to test whether cataloging public T cell receptors could reveal signatures of past pathogen exposure. A separate validation cohort of over 95 different subjects was used in addition to the roughly 670-subject first cohort. To predict cytomegalovirus infection status, the study brought together high-throughput TCR immunosequencing, statistical association of individual TCRs with disease status, and machine learning. Overall study outcomes, separate from this receptor: A few of the identified cytomegalovirus-associated TCR beta chains were confirmed in vitro to be specific for cytomegalovirus antigens. Cytomegalovirus status was reported to be diagnosed by the classifier with high specificity and sensitivity in both the original and validation cohorts. Of the cluster scores, about 94% were above 0 in a later analysis, which found that TCRs clustered in the first cohort also tended to co-occur in the 120 validation repertoires. Most TCR sequences were seen in very few donors, while some public TCRs were found in many individuals. The authors suggested that the approach could potentially be extended to other disease states and immunological phenotypes. The study listed 150 to 200 TCR beta chains as associated with cytomegalovirus. All 120 or so repertoires were used to score co-occurrence in the validation cohort in a later analysis, because that analysis had no HLA typing for the cohort.

The donors were included in the validation cohort of 90 to 150 subjects, a group kept apart from the roughly 610-subject first cohort. Library preparation was by the immunoSEQ multiplex PCR assay. The authors' pipeline ran thus. A statistical classification framework was built for diagnosing cytomegalovirus status from the catalog of TCR beta chain sequences. TCRdb limited this immuneACCESS table to in-frame rearrangements with V and J called. A share of clones is missing; checked studies link under half to unresolved V genes, and the rest is unexplained. The D gene and trimming were derived from the DNA, and the V and J assignments and clone size from that table. The sample table records about 160,000 clones; around 82% of these occur just once. Roughly 10% of the sample comes from the top ten. V has 4 bases trimmed and J has 2 bases trimmed; junction bases matching no gene number 9. The germline V gene sets CDR1 to SGDLS and CDR2 to YYNGEE. There are 17 amino acids in the CDR3, from cysteine to phenylalanine inclusive. Only the CDR3 DNA is retained, 51 bases long and in frame from the first base.

The TCR sequence derives from a man aged 25 to 40 in good health and CMV-seropositive. Sequenced input: PBMCs. The sequence links TRBV9 to TRBJ2-1, and TRBD2 aligns with 10 junction nucleotides. The CDR3 region: CASSTRSGGAPYNEQFF. The DNA sequence is as follows: TGTGCCAGCAGCACCCGAAGCGGGGGGGCCCCCTACAATGAGCAGTTCTTC.